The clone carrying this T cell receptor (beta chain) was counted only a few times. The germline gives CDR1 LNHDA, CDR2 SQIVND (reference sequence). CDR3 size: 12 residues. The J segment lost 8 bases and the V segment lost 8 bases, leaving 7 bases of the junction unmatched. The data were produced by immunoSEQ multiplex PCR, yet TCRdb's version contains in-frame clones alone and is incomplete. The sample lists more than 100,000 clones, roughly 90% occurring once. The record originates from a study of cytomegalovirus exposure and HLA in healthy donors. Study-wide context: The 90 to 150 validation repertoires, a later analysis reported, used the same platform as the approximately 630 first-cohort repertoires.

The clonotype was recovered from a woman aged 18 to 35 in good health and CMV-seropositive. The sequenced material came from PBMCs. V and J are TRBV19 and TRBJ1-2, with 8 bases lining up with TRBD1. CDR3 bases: TGTGCCAGTGGACCAGGGGGCAGAGGCTACACCTTC. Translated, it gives CASGPGGRGYTF. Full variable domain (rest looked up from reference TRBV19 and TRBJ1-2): DGGITQSPKYLFRKEGQNVTLSCEQNLNHDAMYWYRQDPGQGLRLIYYSQIVNDFQKGDIAEGYSVSREKKESFPLTVTSAQKNPTAFYLCASGPGGRGYTFGSGTRLTVV.